This T cell receptor beta chain was captured by sequencing in a study of blood T cell repertoires in COVID-19. CDR1 and CDR2 from the germline V gene are SGHDT and YYEEEE. The CDR3 has 15 residues. Trimming shortened V by 5 bases and J by 0 bases, and 14 bases separated the two germline ends. Clones were read by immunoSEQ multiplex PCR, and TCRdb kept only the in-frame ones, dropping some. This table holds 150,000 to 200,000 clones, around 87% found once. The TCR was taken from a man aged 35 to 55 with active or convalescent COVID-19. The sample taken for sequencing was peripheral blood. The chain carries TRBV5-6 and TRBJ1-1; D possibly corresponds to TRBD1 (6 bases). The CDR3 sequence: CASSGRGQMNTEAFF. For the CDR3, the DNA is TGTGCCAGCAGTGGACGGGGACAAATGAACACTGAAGCTTTCTTT.